Each of the 7 T cell receptor beta chains below was sequenced from the same sample in a study of long-term antiretroviral therapy in people with HIV. Samples were assayed with immunoSEQ v3.0 at survey level. Profiling relied on immunoSEQ multiplex PCR, and the TCRdb table lists in-frame clones only, not all of them. The data hold 20,000 or so clones, with about 79% observed a single time. This specimen was unsorted PBMCs, taken 0.1 years before starting antiretroviral therapy. These TCRs come from a man aged 18-30 years with HIV.

The chain uses TRBV6-6 and TRBJ2-7; D not certain. The CDR3 totals 12 residues. Germline CDR1 MNHNY, CDR2 SVGAGI (reference sequence). V was trimmed by 5 bases and J by 6 bases, leaving 11 bases between them. The CDR3 nucleotides read TGTGCCAGCAGTCCACGTCCCTCCGAGCAGTACTTC. It is translated as CASSPRPSEQYF.

The chain joins TRBV5-8 to TRBJ1-2; D is uncertain. The germline V and J ends were trimmed by 4 bases and 4 bases, with 11 bases remaining between them. Germline CDR1 and CDR2: SGHTS and YDEGEE. The CDR3 length is 13 residues. The CDR3: CASSHARGYGYTF. The CDR3 DNA sequence: TGTGCCAGCAGCCACGCCCGAGGCTATGGCTACACCTTC. Using reference TRBV5-8 and TRBJ1-2 for the parts outside the CDR3, the full variable domain is EAGVTQSPTHLIKTRGQQATLRCSPISGHTSVYWYQQALGLGLQFLLWYDEGEERNRGNFPPRFSGRQFPNYSSELNVNALELEDSALYLCASSHARGYGYTFGSGTRLTVV.

The rearrangement joins TRBV29-1 to TRBJ2-7; 8 bases line up with TRBD2. Trimming removed 4 bases from V and 3 bases from J; junction bases left unmatched: 11. Germline CDR1 is SQVTM and CDR2 is ANQGSEA. This CDR3 region has 15 residues. In DNA, the CDR3 is TGCAGCGTTGTTTCTGGAACTAGCGGCATCTACGAGCAGTACTTC. As protein: CSVVSGTSGIYEQYF.

The table lists this clone with a count of one. The chain joins TRBV5-6 to TRBJ2-2, with D perhaps TRBD1 (6 bases). Trimming took off 3 bases at V and 5 bases at J, with 8 bases between the two ends. There are 13 residues in the CDR3. CDR1 is SGHDT and CDR2 is YYEEEE in the germline V gene. The CDR3 DNA follows: TGTGCCAGCAGCTACGACAGGACCGGGGAGCTGTTTTTT. Residues: CASSYDRTGELFF.

This clone was counted a few times. The chain couples TRBV19 to TRBJ1-2; 9 bases fit TRBD1. The CDR3 runs to 13 residues. The germline V gene has CDR1 LNHDA and CDR2 SQIVND (reference sequence). The junction had 6 bases not matched to a gene; V was cut back by 3 bases and J by 10 bases. Written as DNA, the CDR3 is TGTGCCAGTAGTATCGGACAGGGGACGGACTACACCTTC. It encodes CASSIGQGTDYTF.

Only one count was recorded for this clone. The V and J genes are TRBV6-1 and TRBJ1-2; D is unresolved. Trimming cost V 0 bases and J 4 bases, with 9 bases left between them. The CDR3 runs 14 residues. Germline V gene data show CDR1 as MNHNS and CDR2 as SASEGT. DNA of the CDR3: TGTGCCAGCAGTGAAGCGGGAGGCGGCTATGGCTACACCTTC. Protein product: CASSEAGGGYGYTF.

The chain carries TRBV27 and TRBJ2-5; no definite D call. The CDR3 is 15 residues long. Germline CDR1 MNHEY, CDR2 SMNVEV (reference sequence). V was trimmed by 5 bases and J by 2 bases, leaving 15 bases between them. CDR3 in amino acids: CASSVSQRWQETQYF. The DNA for the CDR3 is TGTGCCAGCAGTGTTTCTCAGCGATGGCAAGAGACCCAGTACTTC.